The present T cell receptor (beta chain) was sequenced within a study of cytomegalovirus exposure and HLA in healthy donors. 13 Jbeta primers and 60 Vbeta primers were used for the PCR. Method: immunoSEQ multiplex PCR; TCRdb's copy keeps in-frame clones and lacks some. The sample lists fewer than 250,000 clones; approximately 80% were seen once. Source material: PBMCs. The receptor comes from a girl aged 2-15 years in good health and CMV-seronegative.

The CDR3 sequence is CARGGQGPNTGELFF. For the CDR3, the DNA is TGTGCCAGGGGGGGACAGGGACCGAACACCGGGGAGCTGTTTTTT. This chain uses TRBV2 with TRBJ2-2, with 9 bases identical to TRBD1. Germline-derived CDR1 and CDR2 are SNHLY and FYNNEI. J was trimmed by 0 bases and V by 9 bases; bases with no gene match: 5. The CDR3 is 15 amino acids.